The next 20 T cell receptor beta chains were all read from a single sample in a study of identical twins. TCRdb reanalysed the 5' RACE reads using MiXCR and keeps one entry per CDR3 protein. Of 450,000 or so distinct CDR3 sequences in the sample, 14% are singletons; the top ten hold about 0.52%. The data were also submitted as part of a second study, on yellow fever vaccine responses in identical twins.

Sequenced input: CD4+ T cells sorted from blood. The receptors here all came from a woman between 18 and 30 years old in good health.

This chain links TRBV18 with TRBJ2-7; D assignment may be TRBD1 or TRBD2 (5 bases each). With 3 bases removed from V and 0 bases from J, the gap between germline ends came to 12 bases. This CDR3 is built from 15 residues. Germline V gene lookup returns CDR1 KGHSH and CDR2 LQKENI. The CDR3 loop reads CASSPGARDSYEQYF. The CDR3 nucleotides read TGTGCCAGCTCACCCGGGGCCCGAGACTCCTACGAGCAGTACTTC.

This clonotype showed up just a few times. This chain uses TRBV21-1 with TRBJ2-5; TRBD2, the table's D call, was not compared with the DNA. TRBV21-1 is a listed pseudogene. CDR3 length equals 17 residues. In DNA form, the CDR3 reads TGTGCCAGCAGCAAAGGGCCCTTAACTAGCGGACCAGAGACCCAGTACTTC. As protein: CASSKGPLTSGPETQYF.

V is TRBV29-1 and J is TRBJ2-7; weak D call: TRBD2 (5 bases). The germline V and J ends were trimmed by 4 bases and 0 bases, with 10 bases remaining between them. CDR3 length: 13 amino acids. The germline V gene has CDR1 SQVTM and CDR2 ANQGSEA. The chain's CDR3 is CSVVGGSSYEQYF. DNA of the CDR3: TGCAGCGTTGTGGGTGGGAGCTCCTACGAGCAGTACTTC.

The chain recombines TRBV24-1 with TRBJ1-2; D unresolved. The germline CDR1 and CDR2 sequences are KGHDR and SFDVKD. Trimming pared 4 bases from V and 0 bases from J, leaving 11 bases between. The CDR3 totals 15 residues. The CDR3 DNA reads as TGTGCCACCAGTGACCCGAGGACCTCTAACTATGGCTACACCTTC. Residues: CATSDPRTSNYGYTF.

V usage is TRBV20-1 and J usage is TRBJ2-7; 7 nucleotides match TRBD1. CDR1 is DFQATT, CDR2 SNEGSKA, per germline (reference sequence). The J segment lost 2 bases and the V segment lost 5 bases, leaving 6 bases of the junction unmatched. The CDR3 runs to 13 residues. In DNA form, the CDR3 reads TGCAGTGCTGAAGACAGGGTAACCTACGAGCAGTACTTC. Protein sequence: CSAEDRVTYEQYF.

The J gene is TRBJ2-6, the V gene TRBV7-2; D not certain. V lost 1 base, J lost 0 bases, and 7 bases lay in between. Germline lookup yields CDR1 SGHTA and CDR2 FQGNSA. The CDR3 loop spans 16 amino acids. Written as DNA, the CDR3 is TGTGCCAGCAGCTTAGTTGGCAGCTCTGGGGCCAACGTCCTGACTTTC. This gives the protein CASSLVGSSGANVLTF.

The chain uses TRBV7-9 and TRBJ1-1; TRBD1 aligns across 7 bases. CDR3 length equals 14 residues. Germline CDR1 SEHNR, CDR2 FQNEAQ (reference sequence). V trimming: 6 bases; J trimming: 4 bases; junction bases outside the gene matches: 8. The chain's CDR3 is CASSLQGMGTEAFF. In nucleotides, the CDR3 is TGTGCCAGCAGTTTACAGGGGATGGGCACTGAAGCTTTCTTT.

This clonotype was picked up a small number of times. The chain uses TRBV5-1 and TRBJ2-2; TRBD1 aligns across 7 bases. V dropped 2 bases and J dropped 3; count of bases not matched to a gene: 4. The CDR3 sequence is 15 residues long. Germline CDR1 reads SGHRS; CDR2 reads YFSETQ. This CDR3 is CASSLQGRDTGELFF. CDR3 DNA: TGCGCCAGCAGCTTACAGGGGCGGGACACCGGGGAGCTGTTTTTT.

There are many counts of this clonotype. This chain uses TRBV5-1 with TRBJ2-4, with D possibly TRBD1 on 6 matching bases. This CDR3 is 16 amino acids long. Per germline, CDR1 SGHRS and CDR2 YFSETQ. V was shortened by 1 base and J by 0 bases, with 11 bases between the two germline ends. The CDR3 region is CASSLQTGLAKNIQYF. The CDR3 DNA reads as TGCGCCAGCAGCTTGCAGACAGGCTTAGCCAAAAACATTCAGTACTTC.

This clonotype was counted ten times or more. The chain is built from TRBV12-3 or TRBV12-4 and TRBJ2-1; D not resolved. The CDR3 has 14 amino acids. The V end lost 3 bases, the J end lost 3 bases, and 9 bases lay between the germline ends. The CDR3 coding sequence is TGTGCCAGCAGTTTCCCTTGGAACTACAATGAGCAGTTCTTC. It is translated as CASSFPWNYNEQFF.

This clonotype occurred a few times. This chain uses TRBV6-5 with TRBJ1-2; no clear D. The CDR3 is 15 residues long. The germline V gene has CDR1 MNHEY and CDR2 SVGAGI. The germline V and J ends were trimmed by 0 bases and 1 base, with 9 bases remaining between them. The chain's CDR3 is CASSYSAIHNYGYTF. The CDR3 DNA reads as TGTGCCAGCAGTTACTCGGCAATCCATAACTATGGCTACACCTTC.

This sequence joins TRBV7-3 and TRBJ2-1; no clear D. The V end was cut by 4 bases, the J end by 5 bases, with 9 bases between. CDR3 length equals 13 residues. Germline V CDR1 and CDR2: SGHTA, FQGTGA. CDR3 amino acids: CASSSGPDNEQFF. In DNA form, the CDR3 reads TGTGCCAGCAGCTCCGGGCCAGACAATGAGCAGTTCTTC.

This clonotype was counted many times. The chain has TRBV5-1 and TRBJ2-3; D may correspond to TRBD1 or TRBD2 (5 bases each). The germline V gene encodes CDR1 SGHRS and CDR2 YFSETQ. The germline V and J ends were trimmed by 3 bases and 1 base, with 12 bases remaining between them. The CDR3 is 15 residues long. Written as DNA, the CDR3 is TGCGCCAGCAGCTCGACCGGGACGGGCACAGATACGCAGTATTTT. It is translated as CASSSTGTGTDTQYF.

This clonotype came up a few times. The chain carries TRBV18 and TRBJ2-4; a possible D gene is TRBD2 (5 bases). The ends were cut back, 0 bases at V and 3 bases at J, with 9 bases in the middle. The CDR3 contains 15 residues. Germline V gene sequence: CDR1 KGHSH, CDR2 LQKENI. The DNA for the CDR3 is TGTGCCAGCTCACCACCGGGAGTGGGCAAAAACATTCAGTACTTC. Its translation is CASSPPGVGKNIQYF.

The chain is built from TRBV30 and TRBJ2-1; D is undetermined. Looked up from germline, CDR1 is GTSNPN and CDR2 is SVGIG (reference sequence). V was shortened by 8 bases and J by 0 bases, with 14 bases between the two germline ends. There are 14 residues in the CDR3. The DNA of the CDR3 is TGTGCCGCCGGTTGGCCGAGCTCCTACAATGAGCAGTTCTTC. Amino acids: CAAGWPSSYNEQFF.

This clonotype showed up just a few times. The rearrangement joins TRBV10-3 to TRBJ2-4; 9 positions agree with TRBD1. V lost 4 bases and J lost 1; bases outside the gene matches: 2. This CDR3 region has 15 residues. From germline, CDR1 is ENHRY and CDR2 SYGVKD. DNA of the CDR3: TGTGCCATCAGTGTAGGACAGGGGGCCAAAAACATTCAGTACTTC. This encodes CAISVGQGAKNIQYF.

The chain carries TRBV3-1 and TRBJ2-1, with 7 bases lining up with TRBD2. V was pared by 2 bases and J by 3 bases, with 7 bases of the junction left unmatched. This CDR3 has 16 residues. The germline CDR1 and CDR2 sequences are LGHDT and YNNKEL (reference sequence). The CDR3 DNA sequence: TGTGCCAGCAGCCAAATAAACCGGGACTACTACAATGAGCAGTTCTTC. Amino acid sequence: CASSQINRDYYNEQFF.

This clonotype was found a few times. CDR3 DNA: TGTGCCACCAGCAGAGACGAGGGGGAGGGAAGGGATCTCAGCTCCTACAATGAGCAGTTCTTC. Its protein product is CATSRDEGEGRDLSSYNEQFF. The rearrangement joins TRBV15 to TRBJ2-1, with D possibly matching TRBD2 (7 bases). The V end lost 0 bases, the J end lost 0 bases, and 24 bases lay between the germline ends. The germline V gene has CDR1 LNHNV and CDR2 YYDKDF (reference sequence). CDR3 length: 21 residues.

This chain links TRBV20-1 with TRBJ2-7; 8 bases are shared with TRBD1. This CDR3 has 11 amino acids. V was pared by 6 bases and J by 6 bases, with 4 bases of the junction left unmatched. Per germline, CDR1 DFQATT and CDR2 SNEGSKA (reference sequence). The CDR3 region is CSASGGGEQYF. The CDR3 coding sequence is TGCAGTGCCTCAGGGGGCGGCGAGCAGTACTTC.

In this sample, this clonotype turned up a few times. The CDR3 is CATRTGEAYGYTF. For the CDR3, the DNA is TGTGCCACCAGAACAGGGGAGGCCTATGGCTACACCTTC. The rearrangement joins TRBV5-5 to TRBJ1-2; 7 nucleotides agree with TRBD1. Germline CDR1 is SGHKS and CDR2 is YYEKEE (reference sequence). V lost 9 bases and J lost 4; bases outside the gene matches: 9. This CDR3 region has 13 residues.